Below are 7 T cell receptor beta chains sequenced from a single sample in a study of cytomegalovirus exposure and HLA in healthy donors. The study ran its PCR with 60 Vbeta and 13 Jbeta primers. Only in-frame clones appear in the TCRdb table, and some are missing; sequencing was by immunoSEQ multiplex PCR. This table has some 200,000 clones, around three quarters appearing once. What was sequenced was PBMCs. These TCRs come from a woman in her 30s in good health and CMV-seropositive.

The CDR3 is CASRLPARFQPQHF. CDR3 DNA: TGTGCCAGCAGGCTACCGGCTAGGTTTCAGCCCCAGCATTTT. The rearrangement uses TRBV28 and TRBJ1-5; the D is unclear. Per the germline V gene, CDR1 is MDHEN and CDR2 is SYDVKM. The CDR3 contains 14 residues. V shed 6 bases and J shed 6 bases, with 15 bases lying between them.

This clone was detected only a few times. The chain couples TRBV7-2 to TRBJ1-1; D ambiguous. The CDR3 consists of 15 residues. Trimming left V 5 bases short and J 0 bases short, with 13 bases between. Germline V gene sequence: CDR1 SGHTA, CDR2 FQGNSA. The CDR3 sequence: CASSPRGGMNTEAFF. DNA of the CDR3: TGTGCCAGCAGCCCTCGGGGAGGCATGAACACTGAAGCTTTCTTT.

V and J are TRBV4-3 and TRBJ1-6; 10 nucleotides align to TRBD1. This CDR3 contains 16 residues. Germline CDR1 and CDR2: LGHNA and YSLEER. V lost 0 bases and J lost 14; bases outside the gene matches: 10. CDR3 nucleotides: TGCGCCAGCAGCCAAGATGGGGGACAGGGGAGAATGGCCCTCCACTTT. This translates into CASSQDGGQGRMALHF.

A single count supports this clone. The chain is built from TRBV9 and TRBJ1-2, with a tentative D call TRBD1 (5 bases). Germline V CDR1 and CDR2: SGDLS, YYNGEE. The germline V and J ends were trimmed by 0 bases and 3 bases, with 9 bases remaining between them. The CDR3 sequence is 14 residues long. For the CDR3, the DNA is TGTGCCAGCAGCGTAGATCGGGACTACTATGGCTACACCTTC. Translating it yields CASSVDRDYYGYTF. The full variable domain, with the rest looked up from reference TRBV9 and TRBJ1-2, is DSGVTQTPKHLITATGQRVTLRCSPRSGDLSVYWYQQSLDQGLQFLIQYYNGEERAKGNILERFSAQQFPDLHSELNLSSLELGDSALYFCASSVDRDYYGYTFGSGTRLTVV.

This chain joins TRBV5-1 and TRBJ2-7, with 9 bases lining up with TRBD1. Germline trimming cut 0 bases from V and 2 bases from J; bases unmatched to any gene: 6. This CDR3 spans 16 amino acids. The germline V gene has CDR1 SGHRS and CDR2 YFSETQ. The chain's CDR3 is CASSLARTGDTYEQYF. The CDR3 DNA reads TGCGCCAGCAGCTTGGCCAGGACAGGGGATACCTACGAGCAGTACTTC.

The CDR3 DNA follows: TGTGCCAGCAGTAGACAGGGTATGAGGACTAATGAAAAACTGTTTTTT. Translated: CASSRQGMRTNEKLFF. The V and J genes are TRBV27 and TRBJ1-4; TRBD1 agrees at 7 bases. Trimming at V came to 5 bases and at J to 2 bases, leaving 8 bases not matched to a gene. The CDR3 spans 16 residues. Germline V gene lookup returns CDR1 MNHEY and CDR2 SMNVEV (reference sequence).

J is TRBJ2-5 and V is TRBV6-5; tentatively, D is TRBD2 (6 bases). Germline CDR1 reads MNHEY; CDR2 reads SVGAGI. The CDR3 covers 16 residues. Trimming took off 0 bases at V and 2 bases at J, with 13 bases between the two ends. CDR3: CASSYSLAEGQETQYF. The DNA of the CDR3 is TGTGCCAGCAGTTACTCCTTAGCGGAGGGTCAAGAGACCCAGTACTTC.